A selection of T cell receptor beta chains follows, all from one sample in a study of cytomegalovirus exposure and HLA in healthy donors. The assay was immunoSEQ multiplex PCR, and TCRdb's table has in-frame clones only and misses some. The profile shows roughly 200,000 clones, about 83% of them singletons. Sequences were obtained from PBMCs. Receptor source: a man aged 40-49 years in good health and CMV-seropositive. CDR3s include the opening cysteine and the closing phenylalanine or tryptophan. D genes are given only for firm matches. Size values are once, few and many counts, or a class for expanded clones, and some rows have none.

j_call d_call v_call clone_size cdr3_nt cdr3_aa
TRBJ2-1 TRBD2 TRBV30 . TGTGCCTGGAGTAGGACTAGCGGGAGGGCAGGGGAGCAGTTCTTC CAWSRTSGRAGEQFF
TRBJ2-3 . TRBV18 . TGTGCCAGCTCCGAGGCGGCAGATACGCAGTATTTT CASSEAADTQYF
TRBJ2-5 TRBD1 TRBV18 . TGTGCCAGCTCACCAAGAGGACAGGATCAAGAGACCCAGTACTTC CASSPRGQDQETQYF
TRBJ1-2 TRBD1 TRBV30 few TGTGCCAGTGAACTAGGGACAGTATTCAATGGCTACACCTTC CASELGTVFNGYTF
TRBJ2-7 TRBD1 TRBV5-4 . TGTGCCAGCAGCCGCGGACTTATGGGACAGCTGAACTCCTACGAGCAGTACTTC CASSRGLMGQLNSYEQYF
TRBJ2-7 . TRBV4-1 . TGCGCCAGCAGCCTAATTGGGGGGGCCGGGGATGAGCAGTACTTC CASSLIGGAGDEQYF
TRBJ2-7 TRBD1 TRBV19 . TGTGCCAGTAGTATACGGGACAGAGCCTACGAGCAGTACTTC CASSIRDRAYEQYF
TRBJ2-3 . TRBV6-5 . TGTGCCAGCAATACCAAGGACTTCGCGGATACGCAGTATTTT CASNTKDFADTQYF
TRBJ1-1 . TRBV14 . TGTGCCAGCAGCCAAGAGGTGAGGAACACTGAAGCTTTCTTT CASSQEVRNTEAFF
TRBJ2-7 . TRBV6-6 . TGTGCCAGCGGGCGGGGTCCCTACGAGCAGTACTTC CASGRGPYEQYF
TRBJ2-7 . TRBV13 . TGTGCCAGCAGCTTGACCAGGGGCGAGCAGTACTTC CASSLTRGEQYF
TRBJ1-2 TRBD1 TRBV5-6 . TGTGCCAGCAGCCCAGAGACAGGGTTTGGGTATGGCTACACCTTC CASSPETGFGYGYTF
TRBJ2-7 TRBD2 TRBV19 . TGTGCCAGTAGCTCTGAAAGCGGGAGCTACGAGCAGTACTTC CASSSESGSYEQYF
TRBJ2-1 . TRBV11-3 . TGTGCCAGCAGCTTAGATCATCGGTCCCCCCTCGAGGAGCAGTTCTTC CASSLDHRSPLEEQFF
TRBJ2-3 TRBD2 TRBV7-3 . TGTGCCAGCAGCTTAACGGGAGCGGGAAGCACAGATACGCAGTATTTT CASSLTGAGSTDTQYF
TRBJ2-1 . TRBV7-3 . TGTGCCAGCAGCCCCCAGGTGCGGGATCTAGCCAATGAGCAGTTCTTC CASSPQVRDLANEQFF
TRBJ2-7 TRBD1 TRBV5-1 . TGCGCCAGCAGCCCCGGGACAGGGCGCTACGAGCAGTACTTC CASSPGTGRYEQYF
TRBJ2-1 TRBD1 TRBV6-5 . TGTGCCAGCAGAGCCGGGACAGGGGGCAATGAGCAGTTCTTC CASRAGTGGNEQFF
TRBJ2-5 . TRBV20-1 . TGCAGTGCTCTCCACCAAGAGACCCAGTACTTC CSALHQETQYF
TRBJ2-3 TRBD2 TRBV5-1 . TGCGCCAGCAGATTTACTCTTACTAGCGTCAGGATTTCTAGCACAGATACGCAGTATTTT CASRFTLTSVRISSTDTQYF
TRBJ2-5 TRBD2 TRBV2 . TGTGCCAGCCGTGCGGGAGTAACTCTTACAGAGACCCAGTACTTC CASRAGVTLTETQYF
TRBJ1-4 . TRBV2 once TGTGCCAGCAGGAGTGGAGGAGGCTATGAAAAACTGTTTTTT CASRSGGGYEKLFF
TRBJ2-7 . TRBV5-1 . TGCGCCAGCAGCTTGGACCTCGTGACAGGCTACGAGCAGTACTTC CASSLDLVTGYEQYF
TRBJ1-1 . TRBV28 few TGTGCCAGCAGCCCTATCGACACTGAAGCTTTCTTT CASSPIDTEAFF
TRBJ2-6 . TRBV5-1 . TGCGCCAGCAGCTTGTGGGGTGGTCGGCGTTCTGGGGCCAACGGCCTGACTTTC CASSLWGGRRSGANGLTF
TRBJ1-3 . TRBV29-1 . TGCAGCGTTGAAATCGCAGACTCTGGAAACACCATATATTTT CSVEIADSGNTIYF
TRBJ2-7 . TRBV28 . TGTGCCAGCAGTTTAAACACAGCCTACGAGCAGTACTTC CASSLNTAYEQYF
TRBJ2-1 TRBD1 TRBV5-4 . TGTGCCAGCAGCTTAAGACAGGGAGACAATGAGCAGTTCTTC CASSLRQGDNEQFF
TRBJ1-4 . TRBV6-1 . TGTGCCAGCAGTGGGTACATGCAGACAGGTGGGAGCCTTAATGAAAAACTGTTTTTT CASSGYMQTGGSLNEKLFF
TRBJ2-7 TRBD2 TRBV27 . TGTGCCAGCAGCCCCACGGTTAGAGCGGGACTCTACGAGCAGTACTTC CASSPTVRAGLYEQYF
TRBJ1-2 . TRBV2 . TGTGCCACCTCACCTGAGGTCCCGGGCTACACCTTC CATSPEVPGYTF
TRBJ2-3 TRBD2 TRBV4-3 . TGCGCCAGCAGCCAAGGTGCGATAATAGGGACTAGGAACACAGATACGCAGTATTTT CASSQGAIIGTRNTDTQYF
TRBJ1-5 . TRBV6-1 . TGTGCCAGCAGTGAGACAGTGATCAATCAGCCCCAGCATTTT CASSETVINQPQHF
TRBJ2-6 TRBD2 TRBV28 . TGTGCCAGCAGTTTCGCACTAGCGTCTGGGGCCAACGTCCTGACTTTC CASSFALASGANVLTF
TRBJ1-5 . TRBV2 . TGTGCCAGCAGTGAAGACACCGGGGGGTATCAGCCCCAGCATTTT CASSEDTGGYQPQHF
TRBJ1-4 . TRBV5-6 . TGTGCCAGCAGCTTAAGCGGTGCAGGCGGGATCGGAAAACTGTTTTTT CASSLSGAGGIGKLFF
TRBJ2-6 . TRBV5-1 . TGCGCCAGCAGCTTGGAGACCTCTGGGGCCAACGGCCTGACTTTC CASSLETSGANGLTF
TRBJ2-7 TRBD2 TRBV9 . TGTGCCAGCTCCCTAGCGGGAGGTTCCCACGAGCAGTACTTC CASSLAGGSHEQYF
TRBJ2-2 . TRBV7-2 . TGTGCCAGCAGTCTCACGCCAGGGCTGGGTTACACCGGGGAGCTGTTTTTT CASSLTPGLGYTGELFF
TRBJ2-3 . TRBV20-1 once TGCAGTGCTACGCTAGCGAGTACGCAGTATTTT CSATLASTQYF